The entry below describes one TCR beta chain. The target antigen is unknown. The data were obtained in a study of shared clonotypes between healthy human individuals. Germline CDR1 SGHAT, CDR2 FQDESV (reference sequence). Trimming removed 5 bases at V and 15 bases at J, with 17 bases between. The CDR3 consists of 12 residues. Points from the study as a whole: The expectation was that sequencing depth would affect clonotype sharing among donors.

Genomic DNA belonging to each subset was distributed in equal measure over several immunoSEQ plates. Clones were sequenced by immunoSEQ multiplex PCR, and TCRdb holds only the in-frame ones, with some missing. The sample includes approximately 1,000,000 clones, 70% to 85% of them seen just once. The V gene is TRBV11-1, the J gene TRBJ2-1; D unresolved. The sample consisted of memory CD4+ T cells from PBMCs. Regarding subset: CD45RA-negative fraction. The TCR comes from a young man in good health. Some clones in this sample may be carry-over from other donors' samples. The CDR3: CASSLSVSNTFF. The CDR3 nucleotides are TGTGCCAGCAGCCTCTCGGTGTCCAACACGTTCTTC.